This T cell receptor (beta chain) was observed in a study of identical twins. From the 5' RACE reads, TCRdb called clonotypes with MiXCR, one entry per CDR3 protein. The table records 520,000 or so distinct CDR3 sequences, roughly a fifth of them present only once. The CDR3 spans 15 residues. Germline V gene sequence: CDR1 LGHNA, CDR2 YNFKEQ. Unmatched junction bases numbered 6, after V lost 4 bases and J lost 2 bases. This clonotype was detected a few times. The data also belong to a second study, concerning T cells expressing NK-cell markers.

This receptor was obtained from a woman aged 18-29 years in good health. The sequenced sample was CD4+ T cells sorted from blood. The chain uses TRBV4-2 and TRBJ2-7; 9 bases line up with TRBD2. Here the CDR3 DNA reads TGTGCCAGCAGCCTACCAGCGGGGGGTACCTACGAGCAGTACTTC. Protein: CASSLPAGGTYEQYF.